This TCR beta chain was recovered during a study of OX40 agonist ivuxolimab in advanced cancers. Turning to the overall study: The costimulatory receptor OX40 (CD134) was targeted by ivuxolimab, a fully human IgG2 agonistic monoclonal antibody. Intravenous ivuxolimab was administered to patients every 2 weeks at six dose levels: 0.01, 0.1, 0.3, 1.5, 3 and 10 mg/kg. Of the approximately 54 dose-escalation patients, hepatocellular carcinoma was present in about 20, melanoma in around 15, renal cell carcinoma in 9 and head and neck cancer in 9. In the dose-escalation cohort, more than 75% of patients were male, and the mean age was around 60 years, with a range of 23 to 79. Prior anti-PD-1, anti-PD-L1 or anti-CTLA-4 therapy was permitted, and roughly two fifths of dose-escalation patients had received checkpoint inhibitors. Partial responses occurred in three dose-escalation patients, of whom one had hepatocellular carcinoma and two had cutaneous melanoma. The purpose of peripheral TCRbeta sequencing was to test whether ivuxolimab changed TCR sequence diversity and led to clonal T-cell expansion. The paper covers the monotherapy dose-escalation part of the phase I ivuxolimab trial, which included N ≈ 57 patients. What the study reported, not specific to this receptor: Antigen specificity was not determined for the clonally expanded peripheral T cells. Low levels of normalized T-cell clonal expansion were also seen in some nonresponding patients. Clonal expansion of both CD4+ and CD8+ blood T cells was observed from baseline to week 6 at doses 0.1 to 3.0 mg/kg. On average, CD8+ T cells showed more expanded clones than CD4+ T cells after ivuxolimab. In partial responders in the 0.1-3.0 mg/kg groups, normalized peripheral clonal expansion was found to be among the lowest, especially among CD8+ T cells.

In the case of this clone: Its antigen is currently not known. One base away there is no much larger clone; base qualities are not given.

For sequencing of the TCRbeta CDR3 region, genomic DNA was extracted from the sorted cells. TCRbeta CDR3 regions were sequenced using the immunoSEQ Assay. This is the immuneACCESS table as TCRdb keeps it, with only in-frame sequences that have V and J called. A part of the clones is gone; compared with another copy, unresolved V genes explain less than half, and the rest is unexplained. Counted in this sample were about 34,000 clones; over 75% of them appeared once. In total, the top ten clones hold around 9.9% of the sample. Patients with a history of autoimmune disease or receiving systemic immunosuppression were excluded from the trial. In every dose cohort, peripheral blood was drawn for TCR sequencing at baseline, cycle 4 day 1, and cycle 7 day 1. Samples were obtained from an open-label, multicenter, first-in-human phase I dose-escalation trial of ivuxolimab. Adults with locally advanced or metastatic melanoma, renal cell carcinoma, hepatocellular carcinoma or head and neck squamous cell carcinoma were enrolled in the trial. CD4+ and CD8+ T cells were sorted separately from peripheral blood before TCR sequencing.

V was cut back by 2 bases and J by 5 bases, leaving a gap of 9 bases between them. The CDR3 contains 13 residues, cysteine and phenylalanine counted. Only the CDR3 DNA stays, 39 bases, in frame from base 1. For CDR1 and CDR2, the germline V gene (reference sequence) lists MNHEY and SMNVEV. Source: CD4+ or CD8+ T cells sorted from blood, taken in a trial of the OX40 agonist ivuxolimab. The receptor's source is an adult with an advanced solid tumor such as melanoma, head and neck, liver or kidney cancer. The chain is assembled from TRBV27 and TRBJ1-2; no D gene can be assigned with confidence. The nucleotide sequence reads TGTGCCAGCAGTTTAGCGGGAACGTATGGCTACACCTTC. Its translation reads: CASSLAGTYGYTF.